A selection of T cell receptor beta chains follows, all from one sample in a study of blood T cell repertoires in COVID-19. TCRdb keeps only in-frame clones here, not all; method: immunoSEQ multiplex PCR. The sample lists under 450,000 clones, about nine tenths seen once, with roughly 1.6% in the top ten. Sequencing was performed on peripheral blood. The receptors shown here come from a woman aged 40-49 years with COVID-19, enrolled during active disease. The CDR3 runs from the conserved cysteine through the conserved F or W. A D gene is named only where the DNA matches it firmly. Clone size appears in some rows only: once, few, many, or a class for an expanded clone.

D,size,V,J,DNA,CDR3
.,.,TRBV19,TRBJ1-3,TGTGCCAGTAAGGTGGGAGACACCATATATTTT,CASKVGDTIYF
.,.,TRBV5-4,TRBJ2-5,TGTGCCAGCAGCGCAGGGAGGTACCAAGAGACCCAGTACTTC,CASSAGRYQETQYF
TRBD1,.,TRBV10-3,TRBJ1-1,TGTGCCATCAGTAGGACAGGGGGCACTGAAGCTTTCTTT,CAISRTGGTEAFF
TRBD2,.,TRBV28,TRBJ2-3,TGTGCCACCTCCGGGGAGGATAGCGGGAGATCAGATACGCAGTATTTT,CATSGEDSGRSDTQYF
.,once,TRBV7-8,TRBJ2-7,TGTGCCAGCAGCTGGGGGACTTCGACCTACGAGCAGTACTTC,CASSWGTSTYEQYF
.,.,TRBV14,TRBJ2-2,TGTGCCAGCAGCCAAGCAGGGCGGTACACCGGGGAGCTGTTTTTT,CASSQAGRYTGELFF
TRBD2,.,TRBV18,TRBJ2-5,TGTGCCAGCTCACCCACGGGGAGGGAAGAGACCCAGTACTTC,CASSPTGREETQYF
.,once,TRBV7-9,TRBJ1-2,TGTGCCAGCAGCTTAGCTATGGGAGAAGCAAGCTATGGCTACACCTTC,CASSLAMGEASYGYTF
TRBD1,.,TRBV23-1,TRBJ2-2,TGCGCCAGCAGTCAATCCGTCGGGACAGGGGTCCAGGACACCGGGGAGCTGTTTTTT,CASSQSVGTGVQDTGELFF
TRBD1,.,TRBV10-3,TRBJ2-5,TGTGCCATCAGTGAGGACAGGGGGCTGGGGGAGACCCAGTACTTC,CAISEDRGLGETQYF
TRBD1,.,TRBV6-2/TRBV6-3,TRBJ1-2,TGTGCCAGCAGCCGTCGTACCGGGACAGGATATGACTATGGCTACACCTTC,CASSRRTGTGYDYGYTF
TRBD1,once,TRBV28,TRBJ2-5,TGTGCCAGCAGTTCCCCGGGACAGGGATTAGAGACCCAGTACTTC,CASSSPGQGLETQYF
TRBD1,.,TRBV5-8,TRBJ2-3,TGTGCCAGCAGCTTGGACAGGGGGACAGATACGCAGTATTTT,CASSLDRGTDTQYF
.,.,TRBV5-1,TRBJ1-4,TGCGCCAGCGGGCTCACAGTAGATGAAAAACTGTTTTTT,CASGLTVDEKLFF
.,.,TRBV30,TRBJ1-3,TGTGCCTTTCGGGCTGGAAACACCATATATTTT,CAFRAGNTIYF
.,.,TRBV4-3,TRBJ2-2,TGCGCCAGCAGCGCAAGATGGGACTTCGGCACCGGGGAGCTGTTTTTT,CASSARWDFGTGELFF
.,.,TRBV14,TRBJ2-5,TGTGCCAGCAGCCTTAGCGAGGAGGGGGAGACCCAGTACTTC,CASSLSEEGETQYF
.,.,TRBV6-2/TRBV6-3,TRBJ1-2,TGTGCCAGCAGTTACTCGACAGGACGAACTAACTATGGCTACACCTTC,CASSYSTGRTNYGYTF
TRBD2,.,TRBV7-3,TRBJ2-1,TGTGCCAGCAGCTCCTCACTAGCGGGGGGACTAAATGAGCAGTTCTTC,CASSSSLAGGLNEQFF
.,.,TRBV30,TRBJ1-4,TGTGCCTGGAGTAAGAGGGGGAATGAAAAACTGTTTTTT,CAWSKRGNEKLFF
.,.,TRBV11-2,TRBJ1-2,TGTGCCAGCAGCTCACTTAAGGAGGTTGATGGCTACACCTTC,CASSSLKEVDGYTF
.,.,TRBV10-1,TRBJ2-7,TGCGCCAGCAGCGCCGACACGGCCTACGAGCAGTACTTC,CASSADTAYEQYF
.,once,TRBV5-6,TRBJ2-3,TGTGCCAGCAGCCTGGACGGTGAAACAGATACGCAGTATTTT,CASSLDGETDTQYF
.,.,TRBV27,TRBJ2-3,TGTGCCAGCAGTCTCATGGGCCCAGATACGCAGTATTTT,CASSLMGPDTQYF
.,.,TRBV7-3,TRBJ1-1,TGTGCCAGCAGCTCCTCAGGTATAAGAGAAGCTTTCTTT,CASSSSGIREAFF
TRBD1,.,TRBV4-1,TRBJ1-2,TGCGCCAGCAGCCCTGACAGGGAAGGTTGGGGCTACACCTTC,CASSPDREGWGYTF
.,.,TRBV7-9,TRBJ2-7,TGTGCCAGCAGCTTACTTCGCGGGACAGAAACATACGAGCAGTACTTC,CASSLLRGTETYEQYF
.,.,TRBV19,TRBJ1-2,TGTGCCAGTGAAGTCTCCCATCCTAACGGCTATGGCTACACCTTC,CASEVSHPNGYGYTF
TRBD1,.,TRBV29-1,TRBJ2-7,TGCAGCGTTGGGACAGGGGTCCACGAGCAGTACTTC,CSVGTGVHEQYF
.,.,TRBV27,TRBJ2-7,TGTGCCAGCAGTTTATCGGGGCTCACCCCGCGCGTCGAGCAGTACTTC,CASSLSGLTPRVEQYF
TRBD1,.,TRBV5-5,TRBJ1-2,TGTGCCAGCAGCTTGGCCCCTACGGACAGGGCCGGCTACACCTTC,CASSLAPTDRAGYTF
TRBD1,.,TRBV24-1,TRBJ1-2,TGTGCCACCAGTGATCCGAGGAAGGGGGCGATAGGTGGCTACACCTTC,CATSDPRKGAIGGYTF
.,.,TRBV2,TRBJ1-5,TGTGCCAGCAGAACGGAGGACCGCGGCAATCAGCCCCAGCATTTT,CASRTEDRGNQPQHF
.,.,TRBV4-1,TRBJ1-1,TGCGCCAGCAGCCACAAGGGGGACATGAACACTGAAGCTTTCTTT,CASSHKGDMNTEAFF
TRBD1,.,TRBV4-1,TRBJ1-2,TGCGCCAGCAGCCTTGGGACAGTCTACACCTTC,CASSLGTVYTF
.,.,TRBV28,TRBJ2-5,TGTGCCAGCGGACAGGAGACCCAGTACTTC,CASGQETQYF
.,.,TRBV12-3/TRBV12-4,TRBJ1-2,TGTGCCAGCAGTCCGACGGTACCGAGGGGCTACACCTTC,CASSPTVPRGYTF
TRBD1,.,TRBV10-3,TRBJ1-4,TGTGCCATCAGTGAGTCTGGGACAGGGTCAGTAAAACTGTTTTTT,CAISESGTGSVKLFF
.,.,TRBV4-3,TRBJ2-5,TGCGCCAGCAGCCAAGAGTCGACTAAAATAGAGACCCAGTACTTC,CASSQESTKIETQYF
.,.,TRBV6-2/TRBV6-3,TRBJ1-1,TGTGCCAGCAGCCAGAGCTTCGCATGGGGAGACACTGAAGCTTTCTTT,CASSQSFAWGDTEAFF